This entry lists 11 T cell receptor beta chains sequenced from one sample in a study of blood T cell repertoires in COVID-19. The protocol was immunoSEQ multiplex PCR, while the TCRdb copy is restricted to in-frame clones and leaves out a portion. This repertoire shows about 260,000 clones, about nine tenths found once; its top ten account for 1.5%. The sample consisted of peripheral blood. The receptors were gathered from a woman in her 40s who had recovered from COVID-19.

V usage is TRBV10-1 and J usage is TRBJ2-1; 10 bases fit TRBD1. The germline gives CDR1 WNHNN, CDR2 SYGVQD (reference sequence). The ends lost 2 bases at V and 10 bases at J; junction bases unmatched: 8. The CDR3 totals 15 residues. CDR3 nucleotides: TGCGCCAGCAGTGAGAGGACAGGGGGGGGCTGGGAGCAGTTCTTC. Amino acids: CASSERTGGGWEQFF.

This clone came up once. The CDR3 spells CASSARTSVRWEQFF. The CDR3 DNA sequence: TGTGCCAGCAGCGCCAGGACTAGCGTGAGGTGGGAGCAGTTCTTC. V gene TRBV7-9 combines with J gene TRBJ2-1; 9 bases match TRBD2. Germline V CDR1 and CDR2: SEHNR, FQNEAQ (reference sequence). The length of the CDR3 is 15 residues. After removal of 5 bases from V and 10 bases from J, the junction contained 12 bases not matched to a gene.

The rearrangement uses TRBV6-5 and TRBJ1-2, with TRBD1 as a possible D gene (5 bases). Per the germline V gene, CDR1 is MNHEY and CDR2 is SVGAGI. CDR3 length equals 14 residues. V was clipped by 6 bases and J by 0 bases, with 11 bases between them. DNA for the CDR3: TGTGCCAGCAGGCGTGCGGGGGCTAACTATGGCTACACCTTC. Amino acids: CASRRAGANYGYTF.

The chain joins TRBV7-2 to TRBJ1-2; 11 positions agree with TRBD1. CDR1 and CDR2 from the germline V gene are SGHTA and FQGNSA. The CDR3 runs to 14 residues. V was pared by 5 bases and J by 8 bases, with 7 bases of the junction left unmatched. The CDR3, as DNA: TGTGCCAGCAGCCTGGGACAGGGGGTTAGGGGCTACACCTTC. It is translated as CASSLGQGVRGYTF.

The rearrangement uses TRBV27 and TRBJ2-3, with 8 bases aligning to TRBD1. V lost 6 bases and J lost 2; bases outside the gene matches: 7. Per the germline V gene, CDR1 is MNHEY and CDR2 is SMNVEV (reference sequence). This CDR3 has 15 residues. CDR3 sequence: CASRPGTGLTDTQYF. In DNA form, the CDR3 reads TGTGCCAGCAGACCCGGGACAGGCCTCACAGATACGCAGTATTTT.

The chain is built from TRBV11-2 and TRBJ1-3; a weak D match, TRBD1 (6 bases). This CDR3 is 12 amino acids long. Trimming removed 5 bases at V and 7 bases at J, with 9 bases between. Germline assignment: CDR1 SGHAT and CDR2 FQNNGV. CDR3 sequence: CASSRGGNTIYF. CDR3 DNA sequence: TGTGCCAGCAGCCGAGGGGGTAACACCATATATTTT.

V gene TRBV4-3 combines with J gene TRBJ1-6, with a tentative D call TRBD1 (5 bases). The length of the CDR3 is 14 residues. Deletions cut 1 base from V and 9 bases from J, with 10 bases between. Germline values: CDR1 LGHNA, CDR2 YSLEER. CDR3 in amino acids: CASSQGVTVSPLHF. CDR3 nucleotide sequence: TGCGCCAGCAGCCAAGGGGTGACAGTTTCACCCCTCCACTTT.

DNA for the CDR3: TGTGCCAGCAGCCATCTATTCGGGGACAGGGGGATCGGGCAGTACTTC. Its protein product is CASSHLFGDRGIGQYF. The rearrangement uses TRBV5-5 and TRBJ2-7, with TRBD1 matching over 11 bases. The V and J ends lost 4 bases and 9 bases, in that order; junction bases with no gene match: 15. The germline V gene encodes CDR1 SGHKS and CDR2 YYEKEE (reference sequence). The CDR3 totals 16 residues.

The chain recombines TRBV2 with TRBJ2-5, with D hard to call. V was shortened by 8 bases and J by 3 bases, with 4 bases between the two germline ends. CDR1 is SNHLY and CDR2 is FYNNEI in the germline V gene. The CDR3 has 10 residues. The DNA of the CDR3 is TGTGCCAGCTCCAAAGAGACCCAGTACTTC. It specifies CASSKETQYF. The complete variable domain, with remaining parts taken from reference TRBV2 and TRBJ2-5, reads EPEVTQTPSHQVTQMGQEVILRCVPISNHLYFYWYRQILGQKVEFLVSFYNNEISEKSEIFDDQFSVERPDGSNFTLKIRSTKLEDSAMYFCASSKETQYFGPGTRLLVL.

This clone was seen a handful of times. The chain couples TRBV5-1 to TRBJ1-1; D not resolved. Germline CDR1 SGHRS, CDR2 YFSETQ. CDR3 length: 13 residues. V lost 5 bases and J 0 bases, leaving 8 bases between the germline ends. CDR3 DNA: TGCGCCAGCAGTCGGAGCATGAACACTGAAGCTTTCTTT. Amino acid sequence: CASSRSMNTEAFF.

The V and J genes are TRBV4-1 and TRBJ1-2; 9 bases map to TRBD1. CDR3 length: 13 amino acids. Germline loops: CDR1 MGHRA, CDR2 YSYEKL. The V and J ends lost 1 base and 7 bases, in that order; junction bases with no gene match: 1. The CDR3 loop is CASSQGTGVGYTF. In DNA form, the CDR3 reads TGCGCCAGCAGCCAAGGGACAGGGGTTGGCTACACCTTC.